These 8 T cell receptor beta chains were sequenced from one sample in a study of blood T cell repertoires in COVID-19. Here immunoSEQ multiplex PCR was the method, and the copy in TCRdb shows in-frame clones only, minus some. The sample lists 150,000 to 200,000 clones; 60% to 85% were seen once. The sample taken for sequencing was peripheral blood. These receptor sequences come from a man in his 60s with acute or convalescent COVID-19.

This clone is medium-sized in the sample. This rearrangement joins TRBV24-1 to TRBJ1-1; D may be TRBD1 (5 bases). The V end was cut by 0 bases, the J end by 7 bases, with 8 bases between. Per the germline V gene, CDR1 is KGHDR and CDR2 is SFDVKD. The CDR3 consists of 13 residues. CDR3 in DNA: TGTGCCACCAGTGATTTGGGGGCGCATGAAGCTTTCTTT. Translated: CATSDLGAHEAFF.

The rearrangement uses TRBV5-6 and TRBJ2-7, with D maybe TRBD1 (6 bases). The V gene's germline CDR1 is SGHDT and CDR2 YYEEEE. The germline V and J ends were trimmed by 1 base and 0 bases, with 8 bases remaining between them. This CDR3 has 14 residues. The CDR3 reads CASSLTGSSYEQYF. CDR3 bases: TGTGCCAGCAGCTTGACAGGGAGCTCCTACGAGCAGTACTTC.

The V gene is TRBV6-5, the J gene TRBJ1-3, with unresolved D. The CDR3 has 14 amino acids. CDR1 and CDR2 from the germline V gene are MNHEY and SVGAGI. V lost 10 bases and J lost 0, with 13 bases in between. In DNA, the CDR3 is TGTGCCACCACGCCAGCGTTCTCTGGAAACACCATATATTTT. It is translated as CATTPAFSGNTIYF.

The chain joins TRBV7-3 to TRBJ2-7, with D tentatively TRBD2 (6 bases). The V and J ends lost 4 bases and 4 bases respectively, with 11 bases between them. This CDR3 has 13 residues. Germline V gene sequence: CDR1 SGHTA, CDR2 FQGTGA. The chain's CDR3 is CASSSRDSYEQYF. The CDR3 DNA reads as TGTGCCAGCAGCTCCCGGGACTCATACGAGCAGTACTTC.

V usage is TRBV13 and J usage is TRBJ1-2; D ambiguous. CDR3 length equals 14 residues. Looked up from germline, CDR1 is PRHDT and CDR2 is FYEKMQ (reference sequence). The V end lost 2 bases, the J end lost 7 bases, and 14 bases lay between the germline ends. In DNA form, the CDR3 reads TGTGCCAGCAGCTTAAGGGAGAGGTTTTTTGGCTACACCTTC. Its protein is CASSLRERFFGYTF.

In DNA form, the CDR3 reads TGTGCCAGCAGTGGCGGGACAGGGAGCGGTCAGCCCCAGCATTTT. Amino acid sequence: CASSGGTGSGQPQHF. The chain carries TRBV2 and TRBJ1-5; 9 bases are a match to TRBD1. Trimming took 4 bases from V and 6 from J; bases not matched to a gene: 7. CDR1 is SNHLY and CDR2 is FYNNEI in the germline V gene. CDR3 length equals 15 residues.

The chain links TRBV20-1 to TRBJ2-1; a possible D gene is TRBD1 (7 bases). V dropped 3 bases and J dropped 6 bases, with 12 bases sitting between them. This CDR3 contains 13 residues. In germline, CDR1 is DFQATT, CDR2 SNEGSKA (reference sequence). CDR3 in amino acids: CSASNRGGNEQFF. The CDR3 nucleotides read TGCAGTGCTAGTAACAGGGGAGGCAATGAGCAGTTCTTC.

Here the CDR3 reads CASSPGVQGNKNTEAFF. In DNA, the CDR3 is TGTGCCAGCTCACCAGGGGTACAGGGGAATAAGAACACTGAAGCTTTCTTT. The chain uses TRBV18 and TRBJ1-1; 7 nucleotides match TRBD1. Trimming took 2 bases from V and 1 from J; bases not matched to a gene: 10. The CDR3 loop spans 17 amino acids. CDR1 is KGHSH, CDR2 LQKENI, per germline. Based on the CDR3 plus reference TRBV18 and TRBJ1-1, the full variable domain is NAGVMQNPRHLVRRRGQEARLRCSPMKGHSHVYWYRQLPEEGLKFMVYLQKENIIDESGMPKERFSAEFPKEGPSILRIQQVVRGDSAAYFCASSPGVQGNKNTEAFFGQGTRLTVV.